This T cell receptor (beta chain) was sequenced during a study of blood T cell repertoires in COVID-19. Study-wide context: Material from acute and convalescent COVID-19 was sourced from the United States, Italy and Spain. Sample material is recorded as cDNA or gDNA derived from T cells, B-cell-depleted T cells, or PBMCs.

Original processing notes: The authors estimated nucleated cell counts from reference gene primer amplification. Using immunoSEQ multiplex PCR, the repertoire was profiled, and TCRdb retains in-frame clones only, with some absent. V and J calls and clone size are given by that table; D and trimming were obtained from the DNA. The sample lists about 290,000 clones; around nine tenths were seen once. V lost 3 bases to trimming and J lost 3 bases; unmatched junction nucleotides: 4. This CDR3 contains 15 residues. Looked up from germline, CDR1 is SGHTA and CDR2 is FQGNSA. The source material was peripheral blood. The chain uses TRBV7-2 and TRBJ2-5; 10 nucleotides agree with TRBD2. This receptor was taken from a woman in her forties who had recovered from COVID-19. The CDR3 loop is CASSLVLAGEETQYF. CDR3 coding DNA: TGTGCCAGCAGCTTGGTCCTAGCGGGAGAAGAGACCCAGTACTTC.